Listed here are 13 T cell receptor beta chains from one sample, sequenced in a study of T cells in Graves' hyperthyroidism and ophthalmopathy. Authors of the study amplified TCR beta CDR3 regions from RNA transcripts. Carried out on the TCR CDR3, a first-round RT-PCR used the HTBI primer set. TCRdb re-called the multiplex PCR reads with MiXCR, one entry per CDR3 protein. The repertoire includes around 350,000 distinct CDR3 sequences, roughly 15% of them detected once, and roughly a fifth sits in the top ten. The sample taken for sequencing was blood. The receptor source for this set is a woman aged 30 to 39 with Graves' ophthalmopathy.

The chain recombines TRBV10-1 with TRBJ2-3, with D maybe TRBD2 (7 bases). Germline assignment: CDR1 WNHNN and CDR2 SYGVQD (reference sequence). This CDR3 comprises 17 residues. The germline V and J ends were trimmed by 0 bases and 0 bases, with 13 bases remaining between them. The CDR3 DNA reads TGCGCCAGCAGTGAGTCCGTGGGGGGGCCTAGCACAGATACGCAGTATTTT. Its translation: CASSESVGGPSTDTQYF.

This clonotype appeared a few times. The DNA of the CDR3 is TGTGCCAGCAGAAACGCACAGACGAACACCGGGGAGCTGTTTTTT. Its translation: CASRNAQTNTGELFF. This chain links TRBV4-2 with TRBJ2-2, with D unclear. The CDR3 is 15 residues long. Germline CDR1 LGHNA, CDR2 YNFKEQ. V lost 6 bases, J lost 0 bases, and 11 bases lay in between.

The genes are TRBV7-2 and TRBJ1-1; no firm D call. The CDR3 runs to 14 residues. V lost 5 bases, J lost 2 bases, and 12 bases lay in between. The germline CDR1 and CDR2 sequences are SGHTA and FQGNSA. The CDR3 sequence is CASSPTVANTEAFF. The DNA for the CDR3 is TGTGCCAGCAGCCCAACAGTCGCCAACACTGAAGCTTTCTTT.

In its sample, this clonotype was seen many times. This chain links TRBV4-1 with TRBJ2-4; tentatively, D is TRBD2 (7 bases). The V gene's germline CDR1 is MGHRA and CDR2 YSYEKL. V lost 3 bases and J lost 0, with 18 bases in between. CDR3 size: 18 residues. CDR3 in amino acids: CASSQWRGPVVAKNIQYF. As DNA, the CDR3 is TGCGCCAGCAGCCAGTGGCGGGGGCCGGTTGTAGCCAAAAACATTCAGTACTTC.

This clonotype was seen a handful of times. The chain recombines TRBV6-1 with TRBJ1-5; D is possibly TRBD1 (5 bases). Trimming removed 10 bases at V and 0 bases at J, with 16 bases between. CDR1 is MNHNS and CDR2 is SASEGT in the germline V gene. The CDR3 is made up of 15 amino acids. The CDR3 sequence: CATAGSGISNQPQHF. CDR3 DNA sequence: TGTGCCACGGCAGGGTCCGGTATTAGCAATCAGCCCCAGCATTTT.

CDR3 sequence (DNA): TGTGCCAGCAGTTTATATGCGGGGGGACGAGACAATGAGCAGTTCTTC. As protein: CASSLYAGGRDNEQFF. This rearrangement joins TRBV28 to TRBJ2-1, with TRBD2 identical over 8 bases. Per the germline V gene, CDR1 is MDHEN and CDR2 is SYDVKM. This CDR3 spans 16 amino acids. V shed 1 base, J shed 5 bases, and the junction held 7 bases outside the gene matches. Together with reference TRBV28 and TRBJ2-1, the CDR3 gives the full variable domain: DVKVTQSSRYLVKRTGEKVFLECVQDMDHENMFWYRQDPGLGLRLIYFSYDVKMKEKGDIPEGYSVSREKKERFSLILESASTNQTSMYLCASSLYAGGRDNEQFFGPGTRLTVL.

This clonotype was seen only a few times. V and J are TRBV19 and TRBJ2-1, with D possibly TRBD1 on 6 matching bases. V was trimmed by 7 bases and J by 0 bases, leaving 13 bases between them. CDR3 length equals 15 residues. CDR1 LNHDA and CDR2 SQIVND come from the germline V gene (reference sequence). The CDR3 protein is CASNPSGASYNEQFF. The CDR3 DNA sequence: TGTGCCAGTAACCCCTCAGGGGCCTCCTACAATGAGCAGTTCTTC. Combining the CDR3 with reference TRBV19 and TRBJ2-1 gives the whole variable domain DGGITQSPKYLFRKEGQNVTLSCEQNLNHDAMYWYRQDPGQGLRLIYYSQIVNDFQKGDIAEGYSVSREKKESFPLTVTSAQKNPTAFYLCASNPSGASYNEQFFGPGTRLTVL.

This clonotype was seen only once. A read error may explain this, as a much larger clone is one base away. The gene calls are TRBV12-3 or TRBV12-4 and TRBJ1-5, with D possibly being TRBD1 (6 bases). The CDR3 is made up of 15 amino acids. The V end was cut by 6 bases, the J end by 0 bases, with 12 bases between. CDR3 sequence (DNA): TGTGCCAGCAGCCGGACAGCTAATAGCAATCAGCCCCAGCATTTT. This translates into CASSRTANSNQPQHF.

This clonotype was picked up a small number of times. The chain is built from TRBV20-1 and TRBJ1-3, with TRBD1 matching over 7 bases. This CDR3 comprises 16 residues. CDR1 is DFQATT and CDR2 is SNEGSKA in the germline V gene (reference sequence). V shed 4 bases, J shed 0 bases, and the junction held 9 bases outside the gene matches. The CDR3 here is CSATSQGTVSGNTIYF. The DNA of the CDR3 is TGCAGTGCTACTTCCCAGGGGACAGTCTCTGGAAACACCATATATTTT.

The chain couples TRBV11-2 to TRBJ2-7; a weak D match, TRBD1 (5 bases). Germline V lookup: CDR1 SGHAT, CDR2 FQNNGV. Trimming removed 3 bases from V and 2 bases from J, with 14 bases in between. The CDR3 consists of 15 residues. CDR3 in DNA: TGTGCCAGCAGCTTCCTATCAGGGAATGCCTACGAGCAGTACTTC. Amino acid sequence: CASSFLSGNAYEQYF. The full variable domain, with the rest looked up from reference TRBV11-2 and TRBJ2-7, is EAGVAQSPRYKIIEKRQSVAFWCNPISGHATLYWYQQILGQGPKLLIQFQNNGVVDDSQLPKDRFSAERLKGVDSTLKIQPAKLEDSAVYLCASSFLSGNAYEQYFGPGTRLTVT.

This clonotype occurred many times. The CDR3 loop is CASQAAEAYEQYF. CDR3 nucleotides: TGTGCCAGCCAGGCAGCCGAAGCTTACGAGCAGTACTTC. The rearrangement links TRBV6-1 to TRBJ2-7; no reliable D call. Trimming removed 8 bases at V and 4 bases at J, with 15 bases between. CDR1 and CDR2 (germline): MNHNS, SASEGT. There are 13 residues in the CDR3.

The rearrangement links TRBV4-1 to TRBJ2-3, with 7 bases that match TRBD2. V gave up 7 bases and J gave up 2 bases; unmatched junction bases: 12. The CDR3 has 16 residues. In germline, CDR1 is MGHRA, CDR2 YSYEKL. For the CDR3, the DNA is TGCGCCAGCACCTCAATTTGGCGGGGGAACACAGATACGCAGTATTTT. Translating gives CASTSIWRGNTDTQYF.

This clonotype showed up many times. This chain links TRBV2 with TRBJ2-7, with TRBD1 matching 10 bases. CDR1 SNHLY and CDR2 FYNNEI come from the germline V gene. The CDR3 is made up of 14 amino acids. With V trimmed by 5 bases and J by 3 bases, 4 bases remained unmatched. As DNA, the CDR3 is TGTGCCAGCAGTTTGGGACAGGGGATCTACGAGCAGTACTTC. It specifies CASSLGQGIYEQYF.